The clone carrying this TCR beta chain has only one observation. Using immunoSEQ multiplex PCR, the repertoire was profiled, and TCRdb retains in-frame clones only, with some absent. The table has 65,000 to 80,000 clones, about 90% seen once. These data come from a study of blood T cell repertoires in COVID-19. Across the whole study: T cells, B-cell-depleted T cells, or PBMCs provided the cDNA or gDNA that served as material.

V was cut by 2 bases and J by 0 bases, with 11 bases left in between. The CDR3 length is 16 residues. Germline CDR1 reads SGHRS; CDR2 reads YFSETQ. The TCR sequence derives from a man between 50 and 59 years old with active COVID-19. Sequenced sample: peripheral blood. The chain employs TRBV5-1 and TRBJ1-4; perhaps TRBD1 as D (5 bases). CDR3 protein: CASSLEGAATNEKLFF. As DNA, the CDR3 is TGCGCCAGCAGCTTAGAAGGGGCTGCAACTAATGAAAAACTGTTTTTT.